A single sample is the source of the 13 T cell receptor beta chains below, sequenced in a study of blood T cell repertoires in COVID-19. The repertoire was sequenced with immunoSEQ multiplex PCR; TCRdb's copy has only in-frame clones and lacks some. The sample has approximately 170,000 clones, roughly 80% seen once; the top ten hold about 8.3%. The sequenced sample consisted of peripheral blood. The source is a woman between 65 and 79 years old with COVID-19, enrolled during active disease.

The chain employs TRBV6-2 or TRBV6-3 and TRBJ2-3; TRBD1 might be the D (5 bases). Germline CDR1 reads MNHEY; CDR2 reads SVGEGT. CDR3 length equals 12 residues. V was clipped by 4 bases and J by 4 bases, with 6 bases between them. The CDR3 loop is CASSSTADTQYF. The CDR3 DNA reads TGTGCCAGCAGTTCGACAGCAGATACGCAGTATTTT.

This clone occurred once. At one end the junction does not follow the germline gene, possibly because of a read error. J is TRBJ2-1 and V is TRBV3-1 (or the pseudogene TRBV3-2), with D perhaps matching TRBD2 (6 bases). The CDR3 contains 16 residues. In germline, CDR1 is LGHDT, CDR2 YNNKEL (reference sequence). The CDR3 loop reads CASSQDFIRDSIIGIF. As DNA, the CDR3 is TGTGCCAGCAGCCAAGATTTTATACGGGACTCTATCATCGGAATCTTC.

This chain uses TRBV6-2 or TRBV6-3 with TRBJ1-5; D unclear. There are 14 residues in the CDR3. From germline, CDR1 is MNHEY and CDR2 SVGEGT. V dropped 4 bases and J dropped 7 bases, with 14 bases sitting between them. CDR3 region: CASSSRWAYQPQHF. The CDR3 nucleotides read TGTGCCAGCAGTTCTCGGTGGGCCTACCAGCCCCAGCATTTT.

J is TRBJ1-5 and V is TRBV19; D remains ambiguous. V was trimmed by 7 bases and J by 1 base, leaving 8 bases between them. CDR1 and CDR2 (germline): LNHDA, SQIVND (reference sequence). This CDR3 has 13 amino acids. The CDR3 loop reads CASTGRSNQPQHF. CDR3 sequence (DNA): TGTGCCAGTACGGGTAGGAGCAATCAGCCCCAGCATTTT.

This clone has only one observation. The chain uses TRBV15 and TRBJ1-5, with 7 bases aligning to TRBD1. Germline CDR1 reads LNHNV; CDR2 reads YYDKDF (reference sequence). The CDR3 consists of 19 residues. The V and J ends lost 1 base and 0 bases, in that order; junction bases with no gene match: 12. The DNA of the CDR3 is TGTGCCACCAGCAGAGCTAAGGGACAGCTTCCATATAGCAATCAGCCCCAGCATTTT. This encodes CATSRAKGQLPYSNQPQHF.

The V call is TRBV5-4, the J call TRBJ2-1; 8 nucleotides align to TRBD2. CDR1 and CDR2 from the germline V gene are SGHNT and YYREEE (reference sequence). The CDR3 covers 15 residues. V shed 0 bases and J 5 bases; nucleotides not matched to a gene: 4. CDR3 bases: TGTGCCAGCAGCTTGGGAGGGACTAGGGACAATGAGCAGTTCTTC. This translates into CASSLGGTRDNEQFF.

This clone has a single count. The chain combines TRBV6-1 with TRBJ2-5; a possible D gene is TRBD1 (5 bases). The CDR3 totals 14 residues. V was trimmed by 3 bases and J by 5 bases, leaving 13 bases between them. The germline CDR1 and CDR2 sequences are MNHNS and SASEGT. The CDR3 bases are TGTGCCAGCAGTGATCAAGCAGGGTGGGAGACCCAGTACTTC. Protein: CASSDQAGWETQYF.

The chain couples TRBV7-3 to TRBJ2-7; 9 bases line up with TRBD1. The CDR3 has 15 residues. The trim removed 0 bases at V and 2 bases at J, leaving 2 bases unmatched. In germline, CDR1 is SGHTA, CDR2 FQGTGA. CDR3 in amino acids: CASSLTGQGTYEQYF. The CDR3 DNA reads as TGTGCCAGCAGCTTAACGGGACAGGGAACCTACGAGCAGTACTTC.

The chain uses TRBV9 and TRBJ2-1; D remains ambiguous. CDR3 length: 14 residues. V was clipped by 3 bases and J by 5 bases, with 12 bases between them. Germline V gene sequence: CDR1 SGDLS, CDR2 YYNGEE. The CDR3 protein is CASSGPMGDNEQFF. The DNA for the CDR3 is TGTGCCAGCAGCGGCCCCATGGGCGACAATGAGCAGTTCTTC. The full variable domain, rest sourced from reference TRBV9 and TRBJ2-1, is DSGVTQTPKHLITATGQRVTLRCSPRSGDLSVYWYQQSLDQGLQFLIQYYNGEERAKGNILERFSAQQFPDLHSELNLSSLELGDSALYFCASSGPMGDNEQFFGPGTRLTVL.

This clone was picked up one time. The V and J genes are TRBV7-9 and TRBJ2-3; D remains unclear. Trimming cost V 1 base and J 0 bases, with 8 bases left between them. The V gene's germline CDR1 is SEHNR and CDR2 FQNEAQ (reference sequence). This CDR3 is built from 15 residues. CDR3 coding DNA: TGTGCCAGCAGCTTAGGGCAGATTAGCACAGATACGCAGTATTTT. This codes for CASSLGQISTDTQYF.

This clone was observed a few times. The CDR3 sequence: CATSGAGVGDTQYF. As DNA, the CDR3 is TGTGCCACCAGTGGGGCGGGAGTGGGAGATACGCAGTATTTT. The chain combines TRBV24-1 with TRBJ2-3; the match to TRBD2 covers 7 bases. The J segment lost 5 bases and the V segment lost 5 bases, leaving 6 bases of the junction unmatched. The CDR3 has 14 residues. CDR1 KGHDR and CDR2 SFDVKD come from the germline V gene.

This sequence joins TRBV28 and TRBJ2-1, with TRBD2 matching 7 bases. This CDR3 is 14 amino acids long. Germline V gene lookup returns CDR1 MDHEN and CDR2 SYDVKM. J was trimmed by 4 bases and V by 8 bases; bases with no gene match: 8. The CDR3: CASAELAPYNEQFF. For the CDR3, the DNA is TGTGCCAGCGCCGAACTAGCGCCTTACAATGAGCAGTTCTTC.

DNA of the CDR3: TGTGCCAGCAGTTCCCCGTGGCCCCGAACCTACAATGAGCAGTTCTTC. The encoded protein is CASSSPWPRTYNEQFF. This sequence joins TRBV7-2 and TRBJ2-1, with no clear D. Trimming stripped 6 bases from V and 2 bases from J, with 17 bases between. The CDR3 consists of 16 residues. The germline CDR1 and CDR2 sequences are SGHTA and FQGNSA.